This TCR beta chain is drawn from a study of cytomegalovirus exposure and HLA in healthy donors. General observations from the study: The study found most TCR sequences rare, yet found some public TCRs in many donors.

Comments on this clone: Its antigen is unknown.

The germline V gene encodes CDR1 MNHEY and CDR2 SMNVEV (reference sequence). V gave up 6 bases and J gave up 4 bases, with 21 bases separating them. The CDR3 sequence is 16 residues long. The assay was immunoSEQ multiplex PCR, and TCRdb's table has in-frame clones only and misses some. The data hold about 160,000 clones, with about 88% observed a single time. Sequencing was carried out using PBMCs. The V gene is TRBV27, the J gene TRBJ2-5; D is possibly TRBD1 (6 bases). The TCR sequence derives from a young man in good health and CMV-seronegative. The CDR3 loop reads CASSLTGHLTLETQYF. CDR3 nucleotides: TGTGCCAGCAGCCTAACGGGACACCTAACCTTAGAGACCCAGTACTTC.